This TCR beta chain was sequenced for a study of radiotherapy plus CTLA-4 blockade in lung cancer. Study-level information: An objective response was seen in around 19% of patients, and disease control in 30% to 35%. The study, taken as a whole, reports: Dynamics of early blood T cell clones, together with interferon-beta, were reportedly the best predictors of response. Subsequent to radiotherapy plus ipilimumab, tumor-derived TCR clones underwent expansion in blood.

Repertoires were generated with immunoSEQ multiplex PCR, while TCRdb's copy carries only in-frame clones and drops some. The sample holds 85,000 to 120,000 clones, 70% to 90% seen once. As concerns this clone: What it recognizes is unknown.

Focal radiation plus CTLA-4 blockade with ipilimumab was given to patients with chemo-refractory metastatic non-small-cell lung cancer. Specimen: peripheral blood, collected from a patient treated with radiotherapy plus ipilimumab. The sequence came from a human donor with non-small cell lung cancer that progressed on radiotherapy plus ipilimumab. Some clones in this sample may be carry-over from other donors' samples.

Here the CDR3 reads CASDTPERYEQYF. The CDR3 DNA reads TGTGCCAGCGATACACCGGAGCGTTACGAGCAGTACTTC. This chain connects TRBV6-4 to TRBJ2-7; D is undetermined. The CDR3 is 13 residues long. V gave up 8 bases and J gave up 4 bases, with 15 bases separating them. Germline assignment: CDR1 MRHNA and CDR2 SNTAGT.